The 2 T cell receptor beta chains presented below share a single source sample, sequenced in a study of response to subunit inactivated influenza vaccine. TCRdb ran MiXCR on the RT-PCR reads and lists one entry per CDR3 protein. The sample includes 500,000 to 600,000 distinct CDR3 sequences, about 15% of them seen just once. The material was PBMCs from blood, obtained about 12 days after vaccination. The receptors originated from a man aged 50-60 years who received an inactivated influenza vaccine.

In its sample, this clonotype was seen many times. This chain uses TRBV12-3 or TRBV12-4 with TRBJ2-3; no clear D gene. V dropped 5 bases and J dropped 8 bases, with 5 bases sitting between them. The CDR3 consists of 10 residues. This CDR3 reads CASSLGTQYF. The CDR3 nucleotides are TGTGCCAGCAGTCTCGGTACGCAGTATTTT.

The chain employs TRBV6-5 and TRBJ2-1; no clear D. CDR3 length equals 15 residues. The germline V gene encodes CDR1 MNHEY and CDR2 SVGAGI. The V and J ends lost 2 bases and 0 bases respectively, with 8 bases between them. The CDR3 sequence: CASSYRGNSYNEQFF. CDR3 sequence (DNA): TGTGCCAGCAGTTACAGAGGAAACTCCTACAATGAGCAGTTCTTC.